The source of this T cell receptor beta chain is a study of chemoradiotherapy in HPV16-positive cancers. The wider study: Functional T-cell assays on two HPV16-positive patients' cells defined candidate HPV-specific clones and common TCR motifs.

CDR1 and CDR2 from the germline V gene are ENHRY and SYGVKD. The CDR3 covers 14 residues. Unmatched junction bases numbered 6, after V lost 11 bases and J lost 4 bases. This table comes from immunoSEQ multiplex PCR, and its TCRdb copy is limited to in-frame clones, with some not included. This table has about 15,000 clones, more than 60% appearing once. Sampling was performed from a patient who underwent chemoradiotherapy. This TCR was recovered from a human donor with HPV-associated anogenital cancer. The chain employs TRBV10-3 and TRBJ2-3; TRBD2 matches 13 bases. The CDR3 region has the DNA TGTGCCTCCGGGACTAGCGGGGCTCCAGATACGCAGTATTTT. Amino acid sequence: CASGTSGAPDTQYF.